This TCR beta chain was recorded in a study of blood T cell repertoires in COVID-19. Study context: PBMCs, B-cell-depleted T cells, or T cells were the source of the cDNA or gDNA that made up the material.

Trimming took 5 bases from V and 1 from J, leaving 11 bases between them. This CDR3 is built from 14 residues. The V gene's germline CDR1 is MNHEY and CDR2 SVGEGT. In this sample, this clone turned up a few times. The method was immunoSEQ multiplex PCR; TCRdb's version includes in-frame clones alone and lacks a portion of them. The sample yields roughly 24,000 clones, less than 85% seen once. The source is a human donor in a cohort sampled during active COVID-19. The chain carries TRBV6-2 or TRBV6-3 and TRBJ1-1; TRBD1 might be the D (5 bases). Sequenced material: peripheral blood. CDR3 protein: CASSPQGKNTEAFF. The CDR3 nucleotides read TGTGCCAGCAGTCCCCAGGGAAAGAACACTGAAGCTTTCTTT.